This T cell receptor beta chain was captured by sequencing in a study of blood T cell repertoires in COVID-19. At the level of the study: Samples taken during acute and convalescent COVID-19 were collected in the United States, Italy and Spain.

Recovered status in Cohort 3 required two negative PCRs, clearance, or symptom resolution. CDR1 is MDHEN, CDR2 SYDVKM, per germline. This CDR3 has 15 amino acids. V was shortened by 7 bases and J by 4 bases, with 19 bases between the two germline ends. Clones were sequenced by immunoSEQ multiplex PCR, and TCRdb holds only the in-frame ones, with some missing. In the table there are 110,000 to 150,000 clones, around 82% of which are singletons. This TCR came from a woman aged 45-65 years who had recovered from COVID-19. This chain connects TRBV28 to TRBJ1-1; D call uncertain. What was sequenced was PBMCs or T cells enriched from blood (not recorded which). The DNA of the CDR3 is TGTGCCAGCAAAGGGAGAGACGTGAGGACCACTGAAGCTTTCTTT. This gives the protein CASKGRDVRTTEAFF.